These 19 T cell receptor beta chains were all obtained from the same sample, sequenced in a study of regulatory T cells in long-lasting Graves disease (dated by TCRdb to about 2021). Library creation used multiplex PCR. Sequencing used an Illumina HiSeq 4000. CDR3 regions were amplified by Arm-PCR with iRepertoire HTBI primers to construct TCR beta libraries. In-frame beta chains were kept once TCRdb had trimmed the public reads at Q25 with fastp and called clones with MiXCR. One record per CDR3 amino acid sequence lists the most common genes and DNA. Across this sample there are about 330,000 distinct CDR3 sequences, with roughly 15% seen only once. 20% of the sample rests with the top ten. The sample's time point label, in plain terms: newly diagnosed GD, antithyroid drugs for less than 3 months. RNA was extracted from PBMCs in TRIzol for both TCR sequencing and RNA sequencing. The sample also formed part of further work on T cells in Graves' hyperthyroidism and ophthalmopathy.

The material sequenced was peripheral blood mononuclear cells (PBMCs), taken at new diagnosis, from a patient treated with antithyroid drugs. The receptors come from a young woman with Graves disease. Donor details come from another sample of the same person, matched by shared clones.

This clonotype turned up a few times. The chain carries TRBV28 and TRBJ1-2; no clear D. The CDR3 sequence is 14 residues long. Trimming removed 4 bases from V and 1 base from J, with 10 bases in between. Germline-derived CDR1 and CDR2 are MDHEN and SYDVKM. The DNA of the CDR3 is TGTGCCAGCAGTTGGGTAGAGGTTAACTATGGCTACACCTTC. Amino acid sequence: CASSWVEVNYGYTF.

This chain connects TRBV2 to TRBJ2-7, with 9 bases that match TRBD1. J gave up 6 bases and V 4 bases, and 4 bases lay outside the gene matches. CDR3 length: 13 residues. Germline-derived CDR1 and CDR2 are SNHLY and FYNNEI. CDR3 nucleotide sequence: TGTGCCAGCAGTGGAGGACAGGGGTCCGAGCAGTACTTC. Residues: CASSGGQGSEQYF.

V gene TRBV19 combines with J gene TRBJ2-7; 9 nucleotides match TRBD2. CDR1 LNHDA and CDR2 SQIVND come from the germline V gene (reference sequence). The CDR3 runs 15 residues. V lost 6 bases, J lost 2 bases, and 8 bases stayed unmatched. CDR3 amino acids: CASRTTSGDTYEQYF. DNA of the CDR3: TGTGCCAGTAGGACGACTAGCGGAGATACCTACGAGCAGTACTTC.

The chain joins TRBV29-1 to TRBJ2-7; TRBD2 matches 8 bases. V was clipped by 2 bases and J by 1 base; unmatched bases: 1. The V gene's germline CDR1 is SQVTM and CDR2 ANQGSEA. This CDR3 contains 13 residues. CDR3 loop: CSVELAGSYEQYF. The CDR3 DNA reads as TGCAGCGTTGAACTAGCGGGTTCCTACGAGCAGTACTTC.

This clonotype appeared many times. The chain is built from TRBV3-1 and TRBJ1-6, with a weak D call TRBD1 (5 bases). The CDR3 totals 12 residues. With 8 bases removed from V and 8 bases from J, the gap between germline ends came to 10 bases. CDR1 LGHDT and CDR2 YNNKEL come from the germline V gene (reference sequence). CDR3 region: CASGTGYSPLHF. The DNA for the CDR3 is TGTGCCAGCGGGACGGGATATTCACCCCTCCACTTT.

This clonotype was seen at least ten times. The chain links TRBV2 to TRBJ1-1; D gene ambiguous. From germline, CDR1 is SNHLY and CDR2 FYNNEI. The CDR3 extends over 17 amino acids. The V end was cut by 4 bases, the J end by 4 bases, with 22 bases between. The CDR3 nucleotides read TGTGCCAGCAGTGTCTCGGATCAGGTTACTGTAGGCACTGAAGCTTTCTTT. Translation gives CASSVSDQVTVGTEAFF. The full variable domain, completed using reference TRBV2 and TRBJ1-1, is EPEVTQTPSHQVTQMGQEVILRCVPISNHLYFYWYRQILGQKVEFLVSFYNNEISEKSEIFDDQFSVERPDGSNFTLKIRSTKLEDSAMYFCASSVSDQVTVGTEAFFGQGTRLTVV.

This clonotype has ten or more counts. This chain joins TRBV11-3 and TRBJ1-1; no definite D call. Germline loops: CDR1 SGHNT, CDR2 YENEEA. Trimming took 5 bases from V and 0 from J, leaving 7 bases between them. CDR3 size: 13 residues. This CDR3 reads CASSLHMNTEAFF. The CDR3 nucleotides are TGTGCCAGCAGCCTCCACATGAACACTGAAGCTTTCTTT. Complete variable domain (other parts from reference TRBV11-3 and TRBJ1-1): EAGVVQSPRYKIIEKKQPVAFWCNPISGHNTLYWYLQNLGQGPELLIRYENEEAVDDSQLPKDRFSAERLKGVDSTLKIQPAELGDSAVYLCASSLHMNTEAFFGQGTRLTVV.

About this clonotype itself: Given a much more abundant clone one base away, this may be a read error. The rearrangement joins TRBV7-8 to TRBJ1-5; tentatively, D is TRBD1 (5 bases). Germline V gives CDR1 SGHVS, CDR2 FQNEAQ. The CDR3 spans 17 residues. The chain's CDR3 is CASSPRRMGGGNQPRHF. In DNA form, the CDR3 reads TGTGCCAGCAGCCCTAGACGTATGGGGGGTGGCAATCAGCCCCGGCATTTT.

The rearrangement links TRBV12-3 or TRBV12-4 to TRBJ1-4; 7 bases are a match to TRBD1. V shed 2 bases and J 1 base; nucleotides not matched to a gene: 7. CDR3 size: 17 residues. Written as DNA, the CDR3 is TGTGCCAGCAGTTTATTCCTAGGGGGCCGAACTAATGAAAAACTGTTTTTT. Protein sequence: CASSLFLGGRTNEKLFF.

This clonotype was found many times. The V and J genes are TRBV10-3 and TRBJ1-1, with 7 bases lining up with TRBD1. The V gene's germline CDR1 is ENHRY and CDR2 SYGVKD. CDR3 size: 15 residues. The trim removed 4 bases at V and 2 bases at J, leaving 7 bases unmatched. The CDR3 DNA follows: TGTGCCATCAGTGTCGAGGGGGCAAGAAACACTGAAGCTTTCTTT. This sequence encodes CAISVEGARNTEAFF.

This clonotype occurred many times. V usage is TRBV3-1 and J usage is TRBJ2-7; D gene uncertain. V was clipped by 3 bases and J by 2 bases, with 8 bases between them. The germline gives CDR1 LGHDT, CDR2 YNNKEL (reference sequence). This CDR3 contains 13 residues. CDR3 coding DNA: TGTGCCAGCAGCCATGAGGTGGCCTACGAGCAGTACTTC. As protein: CASSHEVAYEQYF.

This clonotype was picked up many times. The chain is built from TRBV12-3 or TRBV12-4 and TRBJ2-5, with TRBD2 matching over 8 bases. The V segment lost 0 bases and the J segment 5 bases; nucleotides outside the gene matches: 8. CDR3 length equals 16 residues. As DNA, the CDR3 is TGTGCCAGCAGTTTAGCGGCGGGGGGTTTTGGGGAGACCCAGTACTTC. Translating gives CASSLAAGGFGETQYF.

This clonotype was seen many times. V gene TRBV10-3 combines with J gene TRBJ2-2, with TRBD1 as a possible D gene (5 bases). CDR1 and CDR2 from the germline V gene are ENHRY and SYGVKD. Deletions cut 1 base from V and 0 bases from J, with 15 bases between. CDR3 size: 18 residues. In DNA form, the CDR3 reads TGTGCCATCAGTGAGTTTATATTGTCCAGGGCGAACACCGGGGAGCTGTTTTTT. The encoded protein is CAISEFILSRANTGELFF.

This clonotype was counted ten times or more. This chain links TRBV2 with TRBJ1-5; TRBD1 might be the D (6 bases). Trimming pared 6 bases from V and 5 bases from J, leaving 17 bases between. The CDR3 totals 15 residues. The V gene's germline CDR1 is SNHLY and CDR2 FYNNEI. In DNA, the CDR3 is TGTGCCAGCAGAGGGGGGGACGCCGGTCATCAGCCCCAGCATTTT. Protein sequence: CASRGGDAGHQPQHF.

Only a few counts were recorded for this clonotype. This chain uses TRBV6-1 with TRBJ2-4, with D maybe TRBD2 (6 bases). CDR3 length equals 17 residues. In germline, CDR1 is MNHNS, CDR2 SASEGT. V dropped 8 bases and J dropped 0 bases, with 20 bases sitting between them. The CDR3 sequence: CASAGRIRSLAKNIQYF. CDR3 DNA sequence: TGTGCCAGCGCGGGACGGATACGATCACTAGCCAAAAACATTCAGTACTTC.

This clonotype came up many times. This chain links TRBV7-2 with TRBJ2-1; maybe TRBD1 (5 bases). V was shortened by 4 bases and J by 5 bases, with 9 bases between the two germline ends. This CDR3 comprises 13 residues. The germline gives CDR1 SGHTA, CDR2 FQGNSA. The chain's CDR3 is CASSYDRDNEQFF. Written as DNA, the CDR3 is TGTGCCAGCAGCTATGACAGAGACAATGAGCAGTTCTTC. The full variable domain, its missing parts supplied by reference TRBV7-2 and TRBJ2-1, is GAGVSQSPSNKVTEKGKDVELRCDPISGHTALYWYRQSLGQGLEFLIYFQGNSAPDKSGLPSDRFSAERTGGSVSTLTIQRTQQEDSAVYLCASSYDRDNEQFFGPGTRLTVL.

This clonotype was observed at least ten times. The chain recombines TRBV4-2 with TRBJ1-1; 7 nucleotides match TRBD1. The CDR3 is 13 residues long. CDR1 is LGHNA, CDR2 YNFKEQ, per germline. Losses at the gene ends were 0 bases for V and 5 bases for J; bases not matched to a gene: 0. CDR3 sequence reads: CASSQEQGTEAFF. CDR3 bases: TGTGCCAGCAGCCAAGAACAGGGGACTGAAGCTTTCTTT.

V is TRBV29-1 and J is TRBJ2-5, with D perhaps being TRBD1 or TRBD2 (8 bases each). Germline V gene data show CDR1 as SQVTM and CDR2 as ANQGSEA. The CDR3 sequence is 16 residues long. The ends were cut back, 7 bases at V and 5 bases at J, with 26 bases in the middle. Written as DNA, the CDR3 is TGCAGCGCCTCAAAGCAGGGGGCGGGGGGCGGGGAGACCCAGTACTTC. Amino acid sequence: CSASKQGAGGGETQYF.

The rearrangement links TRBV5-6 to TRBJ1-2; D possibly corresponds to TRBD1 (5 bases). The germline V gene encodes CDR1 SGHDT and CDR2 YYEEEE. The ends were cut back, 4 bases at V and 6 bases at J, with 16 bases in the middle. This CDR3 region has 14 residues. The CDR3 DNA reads TGTGCCAGCAGCCCGGGGGGGGGAGGCCATGGCTACACCTTC. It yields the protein CASSPGGGGHGYTF. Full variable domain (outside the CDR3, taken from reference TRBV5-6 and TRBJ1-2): DAGVTQSPTHLIKTRGQQVTLRCSPKSGHDTVSWYQQALGQGPQFIFQYYEEEERQRGNFPDRFSGHQFPNYSSELNVNALLLGDSALYLCASSPGGGGHGYTFGSGTRLTVV.